The clone carrying this T cell receptor beta chain was observed a single time. Authors' analysis steps: Reference gene primer amplification gave estimated nucleated cell counts. Generated by immunoSEQ multiplex PCR, the TCRdb table keeps only in-frame clones and is missing some. V and J calls and clone size come straight from that table; D and trimming were deduced from the DNA. The data show about 200,000 clones, 70% to 90% seen once. The sample originates from a study of blood T cell repertoires in COVID-19. Turning to the study itself: PBMCs, B-cell-depleted T cells, or T cells were the source of the cDNA or gDNA that made up the material.

This sequence originates from a man aged 45-65 years with COVID-19, enrolled during active disease. Source material: peripheral blood.

DNA of the CDR3: TGTGCCAGCAGCCAAAAACCCCGGGGGTCTGGAAACACCATATATTTT. The encoded protein is CASSQKPRGSGNTIYF. The chain employs TRBV7-9 and TRBJ1-3; tentatively, D is TRBD1 (5 bases). V dropped 5 bases and J dropped 1 base, with 15 bases sitting between them. The germline V gene has CDR1 SEHNR and CDR2 FQNEAQ (reference sequence). This CDR3 has 16 residues.